This T cell receptor beta chain was sequenced in a study of blood T cell repertoires in COVID-19. Looking at the study overall: Acute-phase and convalescent COVID-19 samples originated in the United States, Italy and Spain. PBMCs, B-cell-depleted T cells, or T cells provided the cDNA or gDNA that made up the material.

Study processing details: Amplified reference gene primers provided the basis for estimating nucleated cell counts. This table comes from immunoSEQ multiplex PCR, and its TCRdb copy is limited to in-frame clones, with some not included. The DNA was the basis for D and trimming; V, J and clone size are from that table. Seen here are about 160,000 clones, around 80% observed once, and the top ten hold 9.1%. CDR1 is KGHSH and CDR2 is LQKENI in the germline V gene. This CDR3 has 16 residues. V was clipped by 2 bases and J by 1 base, with 14 bases between them. The TCR originated in a woman older than 75 with active or convalescent COVID-19. The chain uses TRBV18 and TRBJ1-1, with D unclear. Sequencing was performed on peripheral blood. The chain's CDR3 is CASSPREMYPNTEAFF. CDR3 sequence (DNA): TGTGCCAGCTCACCAAGAGAAATGTACCCGAACACTGAAGCTTTCTTT.